This passage covers 24 T cell receptor beta chains from one sample sequenced in a study of sequential checkpoint blockade in melanoma. As for treatment: randomized to nivolumab then ipilimumab (arm A) or the reverse (arm B). The data were produced by immunoSEQ multiplex PCR, yet TCRdb's version contains in-frame clones alone and is incomplete. The table records 15,000 to 20,000 clones, over 60% of them present only once. This sample comprised CD8+ T cells sorted from blood (inferred from file names), obtained from a patient given nivolumab and ipilimumab in sequence. These TCRs come from a human donor with melanoma.

This chain links TRBV27 with TRBJ2-1; D not certain. Looked up from germline, CDR1 is MNHEY and CDR2 is SMNVEV (reference sequence). Deletions cut 5 bases from V and 13 bases from J, with 18 bases between. This CDR3 comprises 13 residues. CDR3: CASSPLHGREQFF. The CDR3 DNA reads TGTGCCAGCAGTCCGCTCCATGGCCGTGAACAGTTCTTC.

For this clone: Germline and junction disagree at one end, which may indicate a read error. V and J are TRBV4-3 and TRBJ2-7; a possible D gene is TRBD2 (6 bases). Per the germline V gene, CDR1 is LGHNA and CDR2 is YSLEER. This CDR3 has 15 amino acids. DNA for the CDR3: TGCGCCAGCAGCCTCGAGGAGGGGAGCTCCCACGAGCAGTACTTC. This encodes CASSLEEGSSHEQYF.

The chain combines TRBV7-9 with TRBJ2-7, with a tentative D call TRBD1 (5 bases). The V and J ends lost 2 bases and 3 bases respectively, with 8 bases between them. CDR1 SEHNR and CDR2 FQNEAQ come from the germline V gene (reference sequence). CDR3 size: 13 residues. CDR3 nucleotide sequence: TGTGCCAGCAGCTTACCAGGGTTCTACGAGCAGTACTTC. It codes for CASSLPGFYEQYF.

In DNA form, the CDR3 reads TGTGCCAGCAGTTATTCGGACAGGGTTGACACTGAAGCTTTCTTT. Protein: CASSYSDRVDTEAFF. The chain links TRBV6-5 to TRBJ1-1, with TRBD1 identical over 8 bases. The germline CDR1 and CDR2 sequences are MNHEY and SVGAGI. This CDR3 is built from 15 residues. J gave up 3 bases and V 3 bases, and 6 bases lay outside the gene matches.

The chain carries TRBV7-8 and TRBJ2-7, with TRBD1 matching 10 bases. The V gene's germline CDR1 is SGHVS and CDR2 FQNEAQ. V gave up 5 bases and J gave up 6 bases; unmatched junction bases: 10. The CDR3 sequence is 15 residues long. This chain's CDR3 is CASSARDRGLSEQYF. The CDR3 coding sequence is TGTGCCAGCAGCGCCCGGGACAGGGGCCTTTCCGAGCAGTACTTC.

This clone was detected a few times. This is likely an artifact of a read error, given a far larger clone one base away. This CDR3 is also generated by other DNA sequences in the sample. The V and J genes are TRBV5-4 and TRBJ2-7; 11 nucleotides line up with TRBD1. The CDR3 has 14 residues. CDR1 and CDR2 from the germline V gene are SGHNT and YYREEE (reference sequence). After removal of 1 base from V and 10 bases from J, the junction contained 7 bases not matched to a gene. The CDR3 DNA reads as TGTGCCAGCAGCTTGCCGGGACAGGGGGGTGAACAGTACTTC. Amino acids: CASSLPGQGGEQYF.

This sequence joins TRBV4-1 and TRBJ2-7; D gene unclear. The CDR3 consists of 15 residues. Germline CDR1 and CDR2: MGHRA and YSYEKL. With 1 base removed from V and 1 base from J, the gap between germline ends came to 11 bases. CDR3: CASSQAAGESYEQYF. For the CDR3, the DNA is TGCGCCAGCAGCCAAGCGGCTGGAGAGTCCTACGAGCAGTACTTC.

This clone was recorded once. The chain combines TRBV6-1 with TRBJ1-1; a possible D gene is TRBD1 (5 bases). Germline V CDR1 and CDR2: MNHNS, SASEGT. The CDR3 is 13 amino acids. V was pared by 6 bases and J by 3 bases, with 11 bases between. CDR3 DNA: TGTGCCAGCAGAATACAGGATCACACTGAAGCTTTCTTT. It translates to CASRIQDHTEAFF.

The CDR3, as DNA: TGTGCCTGGAGTGTACCGGCAGGGTTCGGCAATCAGCCCCAGCATTTT. Translated, it gives CAWSVPAGFGNQPQHF. J is TRBJ1-5 and V is TRBV30, with D possibly matching TRBD1 (5 bases). CDR3 length: 16 amino acids. Trimming removed 0 bases at V and 2 bases at J, with 14 bases between. Germline CDR1 GTSNPN, CDR2 SVGIG (reference sequence).

This clone was seen a handful of times. The gene calls are TRBV19 and TRBJ1-3; the D is unclear. CDR1 is LNHDA, CDR2 SQIVND, per germline (reference sequence). CDR3 length: 16 residues. V lost 3 bases and J 4 bases, leaving 16 bases between the germline ends. Here the CDR3 reads CASSITANAFGNTIYF. CDR3 DNA sequence: TGTGCCAGTAGTATCACCGCTAATGCGTTCGGAAACACCATATATTTT.

This chain uses TRBV6-1 with TRBJ2-1, with D uncertain. The V gene lost 1 base and the J gene lost 9 bases, with 7 bases spanning the gap. Germline V lookup: CDR1 MNHNS, CDR2 SASEGT. CDR3 length: 12 amino acids. The DNA for the CDR3 is TGTGCCAGCAGTGAAGGGCTAGGTGAGCAGTTCTTC. It codes for CASSEGLGEQFF.

The genes are TRBV12-2 and TRBJ2-7; the DNA was not compared with TRBD2, the D call given in the table. TRBV12-2 is a pseudogene. This CDR3 comprises 22 residues. This chain's CDR3 is CASRHREGRGTDNSSSSYEQYF. Written as DNA, the CDR3 is TGTGCAAGTCGCCACCGGGAGGGAAGGGGAACAGACAACTCATCGAGCTCCTACGAGCAGTACTTC.

The chain couples TRBV5-6 to TRBJ1-2, with D possibly being TRBD1 (5 bases). The germline gives CDR1 SGHDT, CDR2 YYEEEE. This CDR3 contains 17 residues. Trimming removed 6 bases at V and 4 bases at J, with 25 bases between. The CDR3 DNA follows: TGTGCCAGCAACCCAAGGCACGGGGGGAGTCACCTCTATGGCTACACCTTC. Protein product: CASNPRHGGSHLYGYTF.

This clone was detected a few times. The V gene is TRBV30, the J gene TRBJ1-4; 7 nucleotides line up with TRBD1. Germline values: CDR1 GTSNPN, CDR2 SVGIG (reference sequence). The J segment lost 4 bases and the V segment lost 6 bases, leaving 2 bases of the junction unmatched. The CDR3 is 12 residues long. CDR3 residues: CACQGDNEKLFF. The DNA of the CDR3 is TGTGCCTGTCAGGGGGATAATGAAAAACTGTTTTTT.

The chain combines TRBV5-6 with TRBJ1-2; TRBD1 is a possible D gene (5 bases). The CDR3 has 15 amino acids. Trimming took 4 bases from V and 4 from J, leaving 17 bases between them. In germline, CDR1 is SGHDT, CDR2 YYEEEE. CDR3 amino acids: CASSHGGVLSYGYTF. CDR3 DNA: TGTGCCAGCAGCCACGGGGGGGTTTTATCCTATGGCTACACCTTC.

The chain recombines TRBV30 with TRBJ1-1; D ambiguous. Germline V gene data show CDR1 as GTSNPN and CDR2 as SVGIG (reference sequence). The CDR3 is made up of 13 amino acids. The V and J ends lost 2 bases and 3 bases respectively, with 10 bases between them. The CDR3 DNA reads TGTGCCTGGAGTAGGGAGCTCCACACTGAAGCTTTCTTT. The encoded protein is CAWSRELHTEAFF.

The chain joins TRBV2 to TRBJ2-7; D perhaps matches TRBD1 (6 bases). Germline CDR1 SNHLY, CDR2 FYNNEI. This CDR3 region has 14 residues. Trimming stripped 4 bases from V and 0 bases from J, with 10 bases between. CDR3 sequence: CASSAGVFSYEQYF. In nucleotides, the CDR3 is TGTGCCAGCAGTGCAGGGGTTTTCTCCTACGAGCAGTACTTC.

V usage is TRBV9 and J usage is TRBJ1-3; 8 bases match TRBD1. V dropped 3 bases and J dropped 10; count of bases not matched to a gene: 3. Per the germline V gene, CDR1 is SGDLS and CDR2 is YYNGEE. The CDR3 runs 12 residues. CDR3 sequence (DNA): TGTGCCAGCAGCGGACAGGGGATAACCATATATTTT. Translated: CASSGQGITIYF.

The V gene is TRBV27, the J gene TRBJ2-7; TRBD2 is a possible D gene (5 bases). Per germline, CDR1 MNHEY and CDR2 SMNVEV (reference sequence). V gave up 3 bases and J gave up 3 bases, with 9 bases separating them. This CDR3 has 13 amino acids. DNA for the CDR3: TGTGCCAGCAGTTTTGGAGGAAACTACGAGCAGTACTTC. As protein: CASSFGGNYEQYF.

This chain links TRBV29-1 with TRBJ2-7, with D possibly matching TRBD1 (5 bases). Germline values: CDR1 SQVTM, CDR2 ANQGSEA. There are 12 residues in the CDR3. The ends were cut back, 5 bases at V and 3 bases at J, with 11 bases in the middle. The CDR3 spells CSVPDDSYEQYF. CDR3 coding DNA: TGCAGCGTTCCGGATGACAGCTACGAGCAGTACTTC.

In its sample, this clone was seen a few times. The genes are TRBV7-9 and TRBJ2-7, with TRBD2 as a possible D gene (6 bases). Trimming took off 1 base at V and 8 bases at J, with 15 bases between the two ends. The CDR3 is made up of 14 amino acids. The germline V gene has CDR1 SEHNR and CDR2 FQNEAQ (reference sequence). This chain's CDR3 is CASSLVSWGRKQYF. CDR3 sequence (DNA): TGTGCCAGCAGCTTAGTCTCCTGGGGGAGGAAGCAGTACTTC. The full variable domain, in which reference TRBV7-9 and TRBJ2-7 provide the parts outside the CDR3, is DTGVSQNPRHKITKRGQNVTFRCDPISEHNRLYWYRQTLGQGPEFLTYFQNEAQLEKSRLLSDRFSAERPKGSFSTLEIQRTEQGDSAMYLCASSLVSWGRKQYFGPGTRLTVT.

The J gene is TRBJ2-3, the V gene TRBV7-9; the D is unclear. The CDR3 covers 14 residues. Between the trimmed V and J ends, which lost 3 bases and 2 bases, there was a span of 9 bases. The germline gives CDR1 SEHNR, CDR2 FQNEAQ (reference sequence). CDR3 nucleotide sequence: TGTGCCAGCAGCTTTCGAGGAGCCACAGATACGCAGTATTTT. It translates to CASSFRGATDTQYF.

J is TRBJ2-7 and V is TRBV6-5; 9 positions agree with TRBD1. Trimming removed 5 bases from V and 4 bases from J; junction bases left unmatched: 6. The CDR3 is made up of 14 amino acids. Germline CDR1 is MNHEY and CDR2 is SVGAGI. The CDR3 sequence is CASSDRGEGYEQYF. The CDR3 bases are TGTGCCAGCAGTGACAGGGGGGAAGGGTACGAGCAGTACTTC.

This clone was found a few times. The genes are TRBV18 and TRBJ1-4, with D uncertain. This CDR3 has 14 amino acids. Germline CDR1 is KGHSH and CDR2 is LQKENI. V dropped 4 bases and J dropped 3 bases, with 9 bases sitting between them. The CDR3 DNA is TGTGCCAGCTCACGAAGCGCGGCTAATGAAAAACTGTTTTTT. Translating it yields CASSRSAANEKLFF.